A single T cell receptor beta chain is shown here with its context. What it binds is unknown. The record originates from a study of T cells after yellow fever vaccination. About the research overall: SMART-Seq v4 Ultra Low Input prepared the low-cell-number fractions. Findings of the study overall: The study found a weaker secondary response that peaked faster, day 5 versus 15.

UMIs and a universal primer site were added when TCR cDNA was made by 5'RACE template switching. One entry per CDR3 protein, called by TCRdb with MiXCR from the 5' RACE reads. The table includes just under 600,000 distinct CDR3 sequences, about 13% detected once. Germline V CDR1 and CDR2: SGHAT, FQNNGV. Trimming cost V 0 bases and J 3 bases, with 3 bases left between them. The CDR3 extends over 14 amino acids. Sequences were derived from PBMCs, sampled on the day of the yellow fever booster vaccination. This clonotype originated in a man aged 25-45 years who received the YFV17D yellow fever vaccine. The chain joins TRBV11-2 to TRBJ2-6; D is uncertain. The CDR3 protein is CASSLDFGANVLTF. For the CDR3, the DNA is TGTGCCAGCAGCTTAGATTTTGGGGCCAACGTCCTGACTTTC.